Presented here are 21 T cell receptor beta chains from one specimen sequenced in a study of cytomegalovirus exposure and HLA in healthy donors. This table comes from immunoSEQ multiplex PCR, and its TCRdb copy is limited to in-frame clones, with some not included. The sample contains about 330,000 clones, 75% to 90% of which appear only once. The material sequenced was PBMCs. Every receptor here comes from a young woman in good health and CMV-seronegative.

The J gene is TRBJ2-3, the V gene TRBV9; 16 bases are a match to TRBD2. Losses at the gene ends were 4 bases for V and 3 bases for J; bases not matched to a gene: 5. Looked up from germline, CDR1 is SGDLS and CDR2 is YYNGEE. CDR3 length: 17 residues. The CDR3 nucleotides are TGTGCCAGCAGCCCCGGGACTAGCGGGAGGGAGACAGATACGCAGTATTTT. Protein product: CASSPGTSGRETDTQYF. The full variable domain, completed using reference TRBV9 and TRBJ2-3, is DSGVTQTPKHLITATGQRVTLRCSPRSGDLSVYWYQQSLDQGLQFLIQYYNGEERAKGNILERFSAQQFPDLHSELNLSSLELGDSALYFCASSPGTSGRETDTQYFGPGTRLTVL.

The chain employs TRBV28 and TRBJ2-7; 12 bases align to TRBD1. The CDR3 loop spans 16 amino acids. J gave up 6 bases and V 4 bases, and 10 bases lay outside the gene matches. Germline lookup yields CDR1 MDHEN and CDR2 SYDVKM. The CDR3 region is CASSSPRDRGPREQYF. The CDR3 coding sequence is TGTGCCAGCAGTTCCCCGCGGGACAGGGGGCCCCGCGAGCAGTACTTC.

V is TRBV6-5 and J is TRBJ2-1; TRBD2 matches at 8 bases. Germline assignment: CDR1 MNHEY and CDR2 SVGAGI. V shed 5 bases and J 8 bases; nucleotides not matched to a gene: 8. CDR3 size: 14 residues. As DNA, the CDR3 is TGTGCCAGCAGTCCGGGACTAGAGGCGCATGAGCAGTTCTTC. This gives the protein CASSPGLEAHEQFF.

This chain links TRBV5-1 with TRBJ2-1; D call uncertain. This CDR3 is built from 13 residues. V gave up 3 bases and J gave up 6 bases, with 10 bases separating them. Germline CDR1 SGHRS, CDR2 YFSETQ. The CDR3 is CASSYGSLNEQFF. CDR3 DNA: TGCGCCAGCAGCTACGGTTCCCTCAATGAGCAGTTCTTC.

The J gene is TRBJ2-1, the V gene TRBV7-9, with D possibly matching TRBD2 (5 bases). V gave up 4 bases and J gave up 8 bases, with 21 bases separating them. The CDR3 runs 16 residues. Germline CDR1 reads SEHNR; CDR2 reads FQNEAQ (reference sequence). The CDR3 DNA sequence: TGTGCCAGCAGCTGGCCCCGGGTCCTGGCGAGGGATGAGCAGTTCTTC. This translates into CASSWPRVLARDEQFF.

Turning to this clone: One end of the junction varies from germline; a read error may be responsible. The chain employs TRBV6-5 and TRBJ2-5; 10 nucleotides align to TRBD1. The germline CDR1 and CDR2 sequences are MNHEY and SVGAGI. The CDR3 spans 12 residues. The CDR3 bases are TGTGCCAGCAGGTCCGGGACAGGGGCTGGTGACTTC. Encoded protein: CASRSGTGAGDF.

J is TRBJ2-1 and V is TRBV18, with 10 bases fitting TRBD2. Germline lookup yields CDR1 KGHSH and CDR2 LQKENI. This CDR3 contains 16 residues. With 3 bases clipped from V and 7 bases from J, the junction kept 9 bases outside the gene matches. CDR3 in amino acids: CASSPTLAGVRNEQFF. The CDR3 region has the DNA TGTGCCAGCTCACCTACTCTAGCGGGAGTTCGGAATGAGCAGTTCTTC.

The chain carries TRBV5-1 and TRBJ2-3, with D perhaps TRBD2 (6 bases). Germline V gene lookup returns CDR1 SGHRS and CDR2 YFSETQ. V shed 7 bases and J shed 2 bases, with 14 bases lying between them. The CDR3 sequence is 14 residues long. The CDR3 DNA follows: TGCGCCAGCGGACCGGGAGCACCCACAGATACGCAGTATTTT. Amino acid sequence: CASGPGAPTDTQYF.

This clone was seen just once. The J gene is TRBJ2-5, the V gene TRBV30; perhaps TRBD2 as D (5 bases). The germline V and J ends were trimmed by 0 bases and 5 bases, with 10 bases remaining between them. This CDR3 comprises 13 residues. Germline CDR1 reads GTSNPN; CDR2 reads SVGIG (reference sequence). Written as DNA, the CDR3 is TGTGCCTGGAGTGTAGGACTGTCGGAGACCCAGTACTTC. Translation gives CAWSVGLSETQYF.

This sequence joins TRBV4-3 and TRBJ2-7; D is ambiguous. The V and J ends lost 0 bases and 2 bases respectively, with 14 bases between them. The CDR3 is made up of 16 amino acids. The germline gives CDR1 LGHNA, CDR2 YSLEER. Written as DNA, the CDR3 is TGCGCCAGCAGCCAAGATAGCCCTCCGATAGCCTACGAGCAGTACTTC. This encodes CASSQDSPPIAYEQYF.

The CDR3 DNA is TGTGCCAGCAGTTTATCCCCTGGGACTAGCGGAGTCTACGGAGAGACCCAGTACTTC. Amino acid sequence: CASSLSPGTSGVYGETQYF. V usage is TRBV27 and J usage is TRBJ2-5; 11 bases map to TRBD2. Germline CDR1 MNHEY, CDR2 SMNVEV (reference sequence). This CDR3 has 19 amino acids. Unmatched junction bases numbered 13, after V lost 0 bases and J lost 4 bases.

This chain links TRBV21-1 with TRBJ2-7; the table gives TRBD2 as D, unverified against the DNA. TRBV21-1 is an annotated pseudogene. This CDR3 is built from 15 residues. This CDR3 reads CASSKGRREDYEQYF. CDR3 DNA sequence: TGTGCCAGCAGCAAGGGACGGCGGGAGGACTACGAGCAGTACTTC.

V usage is TRBV7-3 and J usage is TRBJ2-1; D remains ambiguous. Trimming removed 5 bases from V and 6 bases from J, with 8 bases in between. The germline V gene has CDR1 SGHTA and CDR2 FQGTGA. The length of the CDR3 is 12 residues. Written as DNA, the CDR3 is TGTGCCAGCAGCCAATACTCCAATGAGCAGTTCTTC. It translates to CASSQYSNEQFF.

This sequence joins TRBV11-2 and TRBJ2-1; D perhaps matches TRBD1 (6 bases). Trimming pared 5 bases from V and 4 bases from J, leaving 12 bases between. Germline V gene data show CDR1 as SGHAT and CDR2 as FQNNGV. The CDR3 totals 14 residues. The CDR3: CASSQGSGYNEQFF. CDR3 DNA sequence: TGTGCCAGCAGCCAGGGGTCGGGATACAATGAGCAGTTCTTC. The whole variable domain, remainder taken from reference TRBV11-2 and TRBJ2-1, is EAGVAQSPRYKIIEKRQSVAFWCNPISGHATLYWYQQILGQGPKLLIQFQNNGVVDDSQLPKDRFSAERLKGVDSTLKIQPAKLEDSAVYLCASSQGSGYNEQFFGPGTRLTVL.

The rearrangement links TRBV4-3 to TRBJ2-1, with 9 bases lining up with TRBD2. The CDR3 runs to 14 residues. Trimming took 2 bases from V and 8 from J; bases not matched to a gene: 4. CDR1 is LGHNA and CDR2 is YSLEER in the germline V gene. CDR3 residues: CASSQRVAGDEQFF. The DNA for the CDR3 is TGCGCCAGCAGCCAAAGGGTAGCGGGGGATGAGCAGTTCTTC.

This chain joins TRBV2 and TRBJ2-7, with D perhaps TRBD1 (5 bases). V gave up 6 bases and J gave up 0 bases, with 18 bases separating them. Per the germline V gene, CDR1 is SNHLY and CDR2 is FYNNEI. The CDR3 spans 16 residues. CDR3 coding DNA: TGTGCCAGCAGCACCCCGACAGCTGAGAGCTCCTACGAGCAGTACTTC. It specifies CASSTPTAESSYEQYF. Complete variable domain (other parts from reference TRBV2 and TRBJ2-7): EPEVTQTPSHQVTQMGQEVILRCVPISNHLYFYWYRQILGQKVEFLVSFYNNEISEKSEIFDDQFSVERPDGSNFTLKIRSTKLEDSAMYFCASSTPTAESSYEQYFGPGTRLTVT.

V and J are TRBV9 and TRBJ2-7; possibly TRBD2 for D (5 bases). Germline loops: CDR1 SGDLS, CDR2 YYNGEE. This CDR3 region has 15 residues. V lost 3 bases to trimming and J lost 0 bases, with 13 bases between them. CDR3 sequence: CASSASAGSSYEQYF. Here the CDR3 DNA reads TGTGCCAGCAGCGCGAGCGCGGGCAGCTCCTACGAGCAGTACTTC. Based on the CDR3 plus reference TRBV9 and TRBJ2-7, the full variable domain is DSGVTQTPKHLITATGQRVTLRCSPRSGDLSVYWYQQSLDQGLQFLIQYYNGEERAKGNILERFSAQQFPDLHSELNLSSLELGDSALYFCASSASAGSSYEQYFGPGTRLTVT.

The chain combines TRBV28 with TRBJ2-5; TRBD2 matches at 8 bases. The CDR3 extends over 15 amino acids. CDR1 MDHEN and CDR2 SYDVKM come from the germline V gene. V shed 3 bases, J shed 3 bases, and the junction held 6 bases outside the gene matches. CDR3 residues: CASSFLLLAEETQYF. CDR3 nucleotides: TGTGCCAGCAGTTTCCTGCTACTAGCGGAAGAGACCCAGTACTTC.

This chain joins TRBV5-1 and TRBJ1-2; D call uncertain. V lost 4 bases to trimming and J lost 8 bases, with 21 bases between them. There are 15 residues in the CDR3. Germline CDR1 is SGHRS and CDR2 is YFSETQ. CDR3 coding DNA: TGCGCCAGCAGCCAAACTGGTCTAGGGCGGGAAGGCTACACCTTC. This translates into CASSQTGLGREGYTF.

The CDR3 DNA reads as TGTGCCAGCAGCCCCTCTCTAGCGGAAATCTACAATGAGCAGTTCTTC. Its protein is CASSPSLAEIYNEQFF. The chain links TRBV27 to TRBJ2-1; 7 bases are shared with TRBD2. CDR1 is MNHEY, CDR2 SMNVEV, per germline (reference sequence). The V and J ends lost 6 bases and 3 bases, in that order; junction bases with no gene match: 11. There are 16 residues in the CDR3.

This chain joins TRBV6-5 and TRBJ1-5; D is perhaps TRBD1 (5 bases). Germline-derived CDR1 and CDR2 are MNHEY and SVGAGI. V lost 4 bases and J 5 bases, leaving 15 bases between the germline ends. CDR3 length: 15 residues. CDR3 coding DNA: TGTGCCAGCAGTTTGGAGGGAGGGGTAGATCAGCCCCAGCATTTT. Translating gives CASSLEGGVDQPQHF.